Below, 32 T cell receptor beta chains from the same sample are listed, as sequenced in a study of graft-versus-host responses after intestinal transplantation (dated by TCRdb to about 2021). Sample time point, as interpreted from the label and publication: cells obtained before transplantation from donor or recipient. The method behind the library was the immunoSEQ multiplex PCR assay. TCRdb provides this immuneACCESS table in a form limited to in-frame rearrangements. Some clones are lacking; in checked studies, under half of them reflect an unresolved V gene, and why the rest are absent is not known. In all, the sample holds some 97,000 clones, and 87% of those were seen once. About 0.95% of the sample is held by the ten biggest clonotypes. These TCRs are of unknown antigen specificity. Material: unstimulated CD4+ T cells sorted from spleen or lymph node cells, obtained before transplant. These receptors came from a human donor who was the organ donor for an intestinal transplant.

The V call is TRBV7-3, the J call TRBJ1-4; D might be TRBD1 (6 bases). The ends were cut back, 5 bases at V and 4 bases at J, with 26 bases in the middle. The CDR3 runs to 19 residues. CDR1 SGHTA and CDR2 FQGTGA come from the germline V gene. The CDR3: CASSRPPFYIGQFNEKLFF. The CDR3 DNA reads as TGTGCCAGCAGCCGACCGCCCTTCTACATCGGACAGTTTAATGAAAAACTGTTTTTT.

To note about this clone: The junction does not match germline at one end; this may be a read error. The same CDR3 is also encoded by other DNA sequences in this sample. This sequence joins TRBV6-5 and TRBJ2-4; 7 bases are shared with TRBD2. The CDR3 extends over 16 amino acids. In germline, CDR1 is MNHEY, CDR2 SVGAGI. This CDR3 reads CASSSASGDSKNIQYF. In DNA, the CDR3 is TGTGCCAGCAGTTCTGCTAGCGGAGATAGCAAAAACATCCAGTACTTC.

V gene TRBV4-1 combines with J gene TRBJ2-5; D ambiguous. CDR3 size: 14 residues. CDR1 is MGHRA and CDR2 is YSYEKL in the germline V gene. The V end lost 1 base, the J end lost 3 bases, and 9 bases lay between the germline ends. The CDR3 loop is CASSQVYSEETQYF. Here the CDR3 DNA reads TGCGCCAGCAGCCAAGTTTACTCAGAAGAGACCCAGTACTTC.

The table lists this clone with a few counts. The gene calls are TRBV19 and TRBJ1-2; D may be TRBD1 (6 bases). Germline V lookup: CDR1 LNHDA, CDR2 SQIVND (reference sequence). V was cut by 3 bases and J by 2 bases, with 13 bases left in between. The CDR3 spans 15 residues. CDR3 sequence (DNA): TGTGCCAGTAGTATTAGTTCCCAGGGGAACTATGGCTACACCTTC. Its protein product is CASSISSQGNYGYTF.

J is TRBJ1-1 and V is TRBV6-6; a weak D match, TRBD1 (5 bases). Germline loops: CDR1 MNHNY, CDR2 SVGAGI (reference sequence). Trimming shortened V by 6 bases and J by 0 bases, and 17 bases separated the two germline ends. This CDR3 is 16 amino acids long. In nucleotides, the CDR3 is TGTGCCAGCAGCCGACTGTCGACAGTTTTGAACACTGAAGCTTTCTTT. It is translated as CASSRLSTVLNTEAFF.

CDR3 sequence (DNA): TGTGCCAGCAGTCCAGGGTTCACTAATGAAAAACTGTTTTTT. This gives the protein CASSPGFTNEKLFF. The chain has TRBV7-9 and TRBJ1-4; a possible D gene is TRBD1 (5 bases). The CDR3 extends over 14 amino acids. V was clipped by 6 bases and J by 2 bases, with 10 bases between them. Germline-derived CDR1 and CDR2 are SEHNR and FQNEAQ (reference sequence).

The chain joins TRBV2 to TRBJ2-7, with D possibly TRBD2 on 6 matching bases. This CDR3 region has 14 residues. Between the trimmed V and J ends, which lost 4 bases and 1 base, there was a span of 11 bases. In germline, CDR1 is SNHLY, CDR2 FYNNEI. The CDR3 nucleotides are TGTGCCAGCAGTGTGGACGGAGGGTCCTACGAGCAGTACTTC. This translates into CASSVDGGSYEQYF.

The rearrangement links TRBV11-2 to TRBJ2-7, with D hard to call. CDR3 length equals 11 residues. Trimming removed 3 bases at V and 2 bases at J, with 2 bases between. Germline V gene data show CDR1 as SGHAT and CDR2 as FQNNGV. The CDR3 DNA reads as TGTGCCAGCAGCTTCGCCTACGAGCAGTACTTC. Translating gives CASSFAYEQYF.

The J gene is TRBJ1-6, the V gene TRBV6-6; TRBD1 agrees at 7 bases. In germline, CDR1 is MNHNY, CDR2 SVGAGI (reference sequence). The CDR3 is 15 amino acids. The V and J ends lost 0 bases and 7 bases, in that order; junction bases with no gene match: 3. CDR3 DNA sequence: TGTGCCAGCAGTTACTCGGTGACAGGGAATTCACCCCTCCACTTT. Its protein product is CASSYSVTGNSPLHF.

In this sample, this clone turned up a few times. J is TRBJ2-3 and V is TRBV6-1; no definite D call. Germline values: CDR1 MNHNS, CDR2 SASEGT. The CDR3 extends over 14 amino acids. V was shortened by 6 bases and J by 2 bases, with 12 bases between the two germline ends. CDR3 sequence (DNA): TGTGCCAGCAGACCGGGCTCAGACACAGATACGCAGTATTTT. Amino acid sequence: CASRPGSDTDTQYF.

This clone has only one observation. DNA for the CDR3: TGTGCCAGCAGCGTAGGGGTGACAGGGGTTCACACCATATATTTT. Translation gives CASSVGVTGVHTIYF. This chain links TRBV9 with TRBJ1-3; 8 positions agree with TRBD1. Looked up from germline, CDR1 is SGDLS and CDR2 is YYNGEE. V trimming: 0 bases; J trimming: 8 bases; junction bases outside the gene matches: 7. CDR3 length: 15 residues. Using reference TRBV9 and TRBJ1-3 for the parts outside the CDR3, the full variable domain is DSGVTQTPKHLITATGQRVTLRCSPRSGDLSVYWYQQSLDQGLQFLIQYYNGEERAKGNILERFSAQQFPDLHSELNLSSLELGDSALYFCASSVGVTGVHTIYFGEGSWLTVV.

The V gene is TRBV19, the J gene TRBJ1-5, with 9 bases identical to TRBD1. The germline V gene encodes CDR1 LNHDA and CDR2 SQIVND (reference sequence). This CDR3 comprises 15 residues. V trimming: 3 bases; J trimming: 4 bases; junction bases outside the gene matches: 4. The CDR3 nucleotides read TGTGCCAGTAGTATCCGGGGACAGGGAAATCAGCCCCAGCATTTT. This gives the protein CASSIRGQGNQPQHF.

The V gene is TRBV5-4, the J gene TRBJ2-1; 7 nucleotides align to TRBD1. This CDR3 contains 14 residues. Germline lookup yields CDR1 SGHNT and CDR2 YYREEE (reference sequence). Trimming took 0 bases from V and 8 from J; bases not matched to a gene: 5. CDR3 sequence (DNA): TGTGCCAGCAGCTTGGGAGGGGGCCAGTATGAGCAGTTCTTC. It codes for CASSLGGGQYEQFF.

This rearrangement joins TRBV4-1 to TRBJ2-7; D is unclear. CDR3 length: 13 amino acids. Germline-derived CDR1 and CDR2 are MGHRA and YSYEKL. Trimming took off 0 bases at V and 4 bases at J, with 7 bases between the two ends. The CDR3 here is CASSQENGYEQYF. CDR3 DNA sequence: TGCGCCAGCAGCCAAGAGAATGGGTACGAGCAGTACTTC.

The chain links TRBV27 to TRBJ2-4; D possibly corresponds to TRBD2 (6 bases). The CDR3 has 15 amino acids. Germline V gene sequence: CDR1 MNHEY, CDR2 SMNVEV (reference sequence). The V end was cut by 3 bases, the J end by 8 bases, with 17 bases between. The CDR3 DNA sequence: TGTGCCAGCAGTTTGGGGGGTGGGGGACTGGACATTCAGTACTTC. Amino acid sequence: CASSLGGGGLDIQYF.

The chain has TRBV15 and TRBJ2-2; D gene unclear. V was shortened by 8 bases and J by 1 base, with 11 bases between the two germline ends. The CDR3 spans 14 residues. The germline CDR1 and CDR2 sequences are LNHNV and YYDKDF (reference sequence). The CDR3 loop is CATPSLGNTGELFF. The CDR3 DNA follows: TGTGCCACCCCCAGCCTAGGGAACACCGGGGAGCTGTTTTTT.

The rearrangement links TRBV9 to TRBJ1-1, with D possibly matching TRBD1 (6 bases). The V end was cut by 5 bases, the J end by 5 bases, with 16 bases between. Looked up from germline, CDR1 is SGDLS and CDR2 is YYNGEE. The CDR3 runs to 14 residues. The CDR3 DNA is TGTGCCAGCAGTGCGACAACAGGGAAAACTGAAGCTTTCTTT. Translating gives CASSATTGKTEAFF. Drawing the rest from reference TRBV9 and TRBJ1-1, the complete variable domain is DSGVTQTPKHLITATGQRVTLRCSPRSGDLSVYWYQQSLDQGLQFLIQYYNGEERAKGNILERFSAQQFPDLHSELNLSSLELGDSALYFCASSATTGKTEAFFGQGTRLTVV.

This clone appeared a few times. V gene TRBV4-1 combines with J gene TRBJ1-2; D unclear. V was trimmed by 0 bases and J by 5 bases, leaving 16 bases between them. CDR3 length: 16 residues. CDR1 is MGHRA, CDR2 YSYEKL, per germline. CDR3 DNA: TGCGCCAGCAGCCAAGATGGACGTGGGGTGGGATATGGCTACACCTTC. Encoded protein: CASSQDGRGVGYGYTF.

The chain is built from TRBV11-2 and TRBJ1-3; the D gene is possibly TRBD1 (5 bases). CDR1 SGHAT and CDR2 FQNNGV come from the germline V gene. The CDR3 sequence is 16 residues long. V shed 0 bases and J shed 0 bases, with 9 bases lying between them. The CDR3 loop is CASSLDPGISGNTIYF. In DNA, the CDR3 is TGTGCCAGCAGCTTAGATCCAGGGATCTCTGGAAACACCATATATTTT.

The V gene is TRBV30, the J gene TRBJ2-5, with 10 bases fitting TRBD1. V shed 0 bases, J shed 6 bases, and the junction held 10 bases outside the gene matches. Per the germline V gene, CDR1 is GTSNPN and CDR2 is SVGIG (reference sequence). There are 16 residues in the CDR3. The CDR3 DNA follows: TGTGCCTGGAGTGTTGGGAAGACAGGGGGCGCAAAGACCCAGTACTTC. Protein product: CAWSVGKTGGAKTQYF.

V is TRBV7-3 and J is TRBJ2-3, with 9 bases identical to TRBD2. Germline lookup yields CDR1 SGHTA and CDR2 FQGTGA. Trimming cost V 5 bases and J 2 bases; bases outside gene matches: 2. This CDR3 has 14 residues. CDR3 DNA sequence: TGTGCCAGCAGCCTAGCGGGGAACACAGATACGCAGTATTTT. Amino acids: CASSLAGNTDTQYF. Complete variable domain (other parts from reference TRBV7-3 and TRBJ2-3): GAGVSQTPSNKVTEKGKYVELRCDPISGHTALYWYRQSLGQGPEFLIYFQGTGAADDSGLPNDRFFAVRPEGSVSTLKIQRTERGDSAVYLCASSLAGNTDTQYFGPGTRLTVL.

The J gene is TRBJ2-5, the V gene TRBV10-3; TRBD2 agrees at 9 bases. The CDR3 runs to 16 residues. V gave up 0 bases and J gave up 5 bases; unmatched junction bases: 7. CDR1 and CDR2 from the germline V gene are ENHRY and SYGVKD. For the CDR3, the DNA is TGTGCCATCAGTGAGTCGAAAAGCGGGGGGCACGAGACCCAGTACTTC. Translating it yields CAISESKSGGHETQYF.

This clone was recorded a few times. The chain uses TRBV5-1 and TRBJ2-3; TRBD1 matches 9 bases. The germline CDR1 and CDR2 sequences are SGHRS and YFSETQ. This CDR3 spans 19 amino acids. V trimming: 0 bases; J trimming: 4 bases; junction bases outside the gene matches: 15. The CDR3 DNA is TGCGCCAGCAGCTTGGGGACAGGGGCATCTTTGGCGGGGGCAGATACGCAGTATTTT. Residues: CASSLGTGASLAGADTQYF.

The chain employs TRBV29-1 and TRBJ2-7; TRBD1 is a possible D gene (6 bases). CDR3 length: 15 amino acids. Trimming shortened V by 5 bases and J by 0 bases, and 17 bases separated the two germline ends. CDR1 and CDR2 (germline): SQVTM, ANQGSEA. This chain's CDR3 is CSVSAPGVGSYEQYF. The CDR3 DNA follows: TGCAGCGTTTCGGCTCCAGGGGTTGGCTCCTACGAGCAGTACTTC.

The genes are TRBV6-6 and TRBJ2-7; 8 bases map to TRBD1. CDR1 and CDR2 from the germline V gene are MNHNY and SVGAGI (reference sequence). CDR3 size: 15 residues. V gave up 6 bases and J gave up 2 bases; unmatched junction bases: 9. The CDR3 coding sequence is TGTGCCAGCAGATTATCGGGACAGGTCACCTACGAGCAGTACTTC. Protein sequence: CASRLSGQVTYEQYF.

With respect to this clone: The sample contains more than one DNA sequence encoding this CDR3. The chain links TRBV9 to TRBJ2-7; D tentatively reads TRBD1 or TRBD2 (6 bases each). The CDR3 covers 15 residues. V was trimmed by 5 bases and J by 3 bases, leaving 18 bases between them. In germline, CDR1 is SGDLS, CDR2 YYNGEE. CDR3 loop: CASSPEGGGSYEQYF. The CDR3 nucleotides are TGTGCCAGCAGTCCCGAGGGGGGAGGCAGCTACGAGCAGTACTTC. Looking up the rest from reference TRBV9 and TRBJ2-7 gives the full variable domain: DSGVTQTPKHLITATGQRVTLRCSPRSGDLSVYWYQQSLDQGLQFLIQYYNGEERAKGNILERFSAQQFPDLHSELNLSSLELGDSALYFCASSPEGGGSYEQYFGPGTRLTVT.

V usage is TRBV9 and J usage is TRBJ2-1; 7 bases agree with TRBD1. The V segment lost 3 bases and the J segment 9 bases; nucleotides outside the gene matches: 0. This CDR3 has 11 residues. CDR1 and CDR2 (germline): SGDLS, YYNGEE. The CDR3 loop is CASSGTGEQFF. DNA of the CDR3: TGTGCCAGCAGCGGGACAGGTGAGCAGTTCTTC.

The chain couples TRBV5-1 to TRBJ2-5; no firm D call. From germline, CDR1 is SGHRS and CDR2 YFSETQ. The germline V and J ends were trimmed by 4 bases and 5 bases, with 27 bases remaining between them. This CDR3 has 18 amino acids. CDR3 sequence: CASSPDSTNLRQRETQYF. CDR3 coding DNA: TGCGCCAGCAGCCCCGATTCAACCAACTTAAGGCAGCGCGAGACCCAGTACTTC. The full variable domain, with the rest looked up from reference TRBV5-1 and TRBJ2-5, is KAGVTQTPRYLIKTRGQQVTLSCSPISGHRSVSWYQQTPGQGLQFLFEYFSETQRNKGNFPGRFSGRQFSNSRSEMNVSTLELGDSALYLCASSPDSTNLRQRETQYFGPGTRLLVL.

In its sample, this clone was seen once. The V gene is TRBV9, the J gene TRBJ2-1; D is perhaps TRBD2 (5 bases). The CDR3 covers 16 residues. V lost 3 bases and J 7 bases, leaving 20 bases between the germline ends. Germline V CDR1 and CDR2: SGDLS, YYNGEE. CDR3: CASSGDQLGGRNEQFF. The CDR3 coding sequence is TGTGCCAGCAGCGGAGACCAGCTCGGAGGCCGGAATGAGCAGTTCTTC.

CDR3 protein: CASSLGGFFSGYTF. CDR3 bases: TGTGCCAGCAGTTTAGGGGGTTTCTTCTCTGGCTACACCTTC. This chain links TRBV28 with TRBJ1-2; D is perhaps TRBD1 (5 bases). This CDR3 spans 14 amino acids. The germline V and J ends were trimmed by 2 bases and 7 bases, with 14 bases remaining between them. Germline V gene sequence: CDR1 MDHEN, CDR2 SYDVKM.

CDR3 amino acids: CASSSTGSGGQTQYF. In DNA, the CDR3 is TGTGCCAGCAGTTCCACCGGTTCAGGGGGGCAGACCCAGTACTTC. The chain links TRBV27 to TRBJ2-5, with a tentative D call TRBD1 (7 bases). V lost 4 bases and J 6 bases, leaving 18 bases between the germline ends. The germline V gene has CDR1 MNHEY and CDR2 SMNVEV (reference sequence). The CDR3 has 15 residues.

The V gene is TRBV5-1, the J gene TRBJ1-2; tentatively, D is TRBD1 (5 bases). The CDR3 totals 15 residues. V gave up 0 bases and J gave up 5 bases, with 14 bases separating them. Looked up from germline, CDR1 is SGHRS and CDR2 is YFSETQ. The CDR3 sequence: CASSLGTSTPYGYTF. Written as DNA, the CDR3 is TGCGCCAGCAGCTTGGGGACATCGACCCCATATGGCTACACCTTC.